The rows below give T cell receptor beta chains drawn from one sample of a study of blood T cell repertoires in COVID-19. Sequencing used immunoSEQ multiplex PCR; TCRdb keeps in-frame clones, though not all of them. Of 50,000 to 70,000 clones detected, 84% appear once; the ten largest clones hold around 10%. The sample comprised peripheral blood. These receptors were obtained from a man older than 75 with COVID-19, enrolled during active disease. Each CDR3 is given with its conserved first and last residue. Fields, in order: clone size, J gene, V gene, D gene, CDR3 protein, CDR3 DNA. A D gene is named only where the DNA matches it firmly. Clone size is given for some rows only: seen once, a few or many times, or a class if the clone is expanded.

-,TRBJ2-1,TRBV6-5,-,CASSSRAWYNEQFF,TGTGCCAGCAGTTCCCGAGCGTGGTACAATGAGCAGTTCTTC
-,TRBJ1-2,TRBV7-2,TRBD1,CAIDRGARYTF,TGTGCCATCGACAGGGGAGCGCGCTACACCTTC
-,TRBJ2-3,TRBV9,TRBD2,CASSTTPTSGVGSSTDTQYF,TGTGCCAGCTCTACCACCCCGACTAGCGGGGTAGGATCTAGCACAGATACGCAGTATTTT
-,TRBJ2-1,TRBV9,TRBD1,CASSPVGTGYNEQFF,TGTGCCAGCAGTCCAGTGGGGACAGGGTACAATGAGCAGTTCTTC
-,TRBJ2-4,TRBV6-2/TRBV6-3,TRBD2,CASSYLVEKREGAKNIQYF,TGTGCCAGCAGTTACTTAGTGGAAAAGCGGGAGGGAGCCAAAAACATTCAGTACTTC
-,TRBJ2-5,TRBV5-1,TRBD2,CASSPGLAVQETQYF,TGCGCCAGCAGCCCCGGACTAGCGGTACAAGAGACCCAGTACTTC
once,TRBJ1-3,TRBV7-2,-,CASSLANVRSGNTIYF,TGTGCCAGCAGCTTAGCGAACGTTCGGTCTGGAAACACCATATATTTT
few,TRBJ1-6,TRBV27,TRBD1,CASSFGGQADYNSPLHF,TGTGCCAGCAGTTTCGGGGGACAGGCTGATTATAATTCACCCCTCCACTTT
once,TRBJ1-2,TRBV19,TRBD1,CASSVGTGDGYTF,TGTGCCAGTAGTGTCGGGACAGGCGATGGCTACACCTTC
-,TRBJ1-1,TRBV18,-,CASSPPGGGNTEAFF,TGTGCCAGCTCACCACCGGGGGGAGGGAACACTGAAGCTTTCTTT
-,TRBJ2-7,TRBV5-1,TRBD1,CASSLRGQGTYEQYF,TGCGCCAGCAGCTTGAGGGGACAGGGAACATACGAGCAGTACTTC
-,TRBJ1-1,TRBV7-2,TRBD1,CASSFGQGRPNTEAFF,TGTGCCAGCAGCTTCGGACAGGGGAGGCCGAACACTGAAGCTTTCTTT
-,TRBJ1-5,TRBV4-1,-,CASSQDGGGRPNQPQHF,TGCGCCAGCAGCCAAGACGGTGGGGGGAGGCCTAATCAGCCCCAGCATTTT